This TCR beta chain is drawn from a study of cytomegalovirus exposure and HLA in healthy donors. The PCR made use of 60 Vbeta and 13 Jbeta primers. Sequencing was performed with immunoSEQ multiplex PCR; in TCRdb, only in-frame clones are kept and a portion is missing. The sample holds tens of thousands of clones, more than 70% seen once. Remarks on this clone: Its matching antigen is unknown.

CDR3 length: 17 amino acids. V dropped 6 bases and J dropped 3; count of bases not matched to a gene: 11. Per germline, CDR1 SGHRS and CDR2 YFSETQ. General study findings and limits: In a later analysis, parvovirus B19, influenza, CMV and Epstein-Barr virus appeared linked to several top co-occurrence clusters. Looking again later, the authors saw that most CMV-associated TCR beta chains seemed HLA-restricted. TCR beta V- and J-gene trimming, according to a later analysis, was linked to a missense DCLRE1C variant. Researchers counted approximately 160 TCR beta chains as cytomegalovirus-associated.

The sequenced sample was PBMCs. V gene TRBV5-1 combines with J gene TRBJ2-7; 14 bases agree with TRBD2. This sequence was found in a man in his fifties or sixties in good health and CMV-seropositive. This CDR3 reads CASKGRGTSGRDYEQYF. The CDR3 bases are TGCGCCAGCAAAGGACGGGGGACTAGCGGGAGAGACTACGAGCAGTACTTC. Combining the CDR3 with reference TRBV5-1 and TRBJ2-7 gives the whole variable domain KAGVTQTPRYLIKTRGQQVTLSCSPISGHRSVSWYQQTPGQGLQFLFEYFSETQRNKGNFPGRFSGRQFSNSRSEMNVSTLELGDSALYLCASKGRGTSGRDYEQYFGPGTRLTVT.